The 26 T cell receptor beta chains given below trace back to one sample, sequenced in a study of cytomegalovirus exposure and HLA in healthy donors. PCR amplification relied on 60 Vbeta primers (plus 13 Jbeta primers). Clones were sequenced by immunoSEQ multiplex PCR, and TCRdb holds only the in-frame ones, with some missing. The sample consists of about 170,000 clones, 84% of them appearing once. Specimen: PBMCs. The origin of the receptors is a girl aged 5-17 years in good health and CMV-seropositive.

This chain uses TRBV2 with TRBJ1-5; possibly TRBD1 for D (6 bases). With 5 bases removed from V and 2 bases from J, the gap between germline ends came to 7 bases. In germline, CDR1 is SNHLY, CDR2 FYNNEI. CDR3 length: 13 residues. CDR3 protein: CASSNRGNQPQHF. Written as DNA, the CDR3 is TGTGCCAGCAGTAACAGGGGCAATCAGCCCCAGCATTTT.

This chain uses TRBV6-5 with TRBJ2-1, with D tentatively TRBD2 (6 bases). V dropped 6 bases and J dropped 1 base, with 13 bases sitting between them. Per the germline V gene, CDR1 is MNHEY and CDR2 is SVGAGI. This CDR3 has 15 residues. The CDR3 region has the DNA TGTGCCAGCAGCCCCACCGGAGGGTCCTACAATGAGCAGTTCTTC. It yields the protein CASSPTGGSYNEQFF.

J is TRBJ1-2 and V is TRBV19; possibly TRBD1 for D (5 bases). Trimming took off 5 bases at V and 0 bases at J, with 16 bases between the two ends. This CDR3 is built from 16 residues. The V gene's germline CDR1 is LNHDA and CDR2 SQIVND (reference sequence). CDR3 residues: CASSAGTGGANYGYTF. For the CDR3, the DNA is TGTGCCAGTAGTGCAGGGACGGGGGGAGCTAACTATGGCTACACCTTC.

V usage is TRBV18 and J usage is TRBJ1-2; 8 bases are shared with TRBD1. Trimming removed 5 bases from V and 3 bases from J; junction bases left unmatched: 11. The length of the CDR3 is 16 residues. CDR1 KGHSH and CDR2 LQKENI come from the germline V gene. As DNA, the CDR3 is TGTGCCAGCTCATCTATCGCCTCAGGGGGCGACTATGGCTACACCTTC. Translation gives CASSSIASGGDYGYTF.

The chain links TRBV5-5 to TRBJ1-5; 8 nucleotides line up with TRBD1. Germline values: CDR1 SGHKS, CDR2 YYEKEE (reference sequence). This CDR3 spans 16 amino acids. J gave up 2 bases and V 4 bases, and 8 bases lay outside the gene matches. The chain's CDR3 is CASSPQGAGGNQPQHF. Written as DNA, the CDR3 is TGTGCCAGCAGCCCCCAGGGGGCGGGGGGCAATCAGCCCCAGCATTTT.

This clone was counted between two and nine times. This chain uses TRBV2 with TRBJ2-3; 12 nucleotides align to TRBD2. The CDR3 totals 17 residues. V shed 5 bases, J shed 2 bases, and the junction held 8 bases outside the gene matches. Germline assignment: CDR1 SNHLY and CDR2 FYNNEI. As DNA, the CDR3 is TGTGCCAGCAGTCCACTAGCGGGGGGACCAAACACAGATACGCAGTATTTT. Protein product: CASSPLAGGPNTDTQYF.

The chain carries TRBV2 and TRBJ1-1; D perhaps matches TRBD1 (6 bases). V gave up 0 bases and J gave up 1 base, with 15 bases separating them. The CDR3 covers 17 residues. Germline loops: CDR1 SNHLY, CDR2 FYNNEI. The CDR3 is CASSEATQGERNTEAFF. The CDR3 region has the DNA TGTGCCAGCAGTGAAGCGACACAGGGCGAGAGGAACACTGAAGCTTTCTTT.

This clone appeared once. V is TRBV29-1 and J is TRBJ1-2; no reliable D call. From germline, CDR1 is SQVTM and CDR2 ANQGSEA. This CDR3 region has 11 residues. Trimming cost V 3 bases and J 4 bases, with 6 bases left between them. The CDR3 coding sequence is TGCAGCGTTGATACAGCCTATGGCTACACCTTC. Its translation: CSVDTAYGYTF.

The chain employs TRBV10-1 and TRBJ2-2; D is undetermined. V dropped 5 bases and J dropped 2 bases, with 15 bases sitting between them. From germline, CDR1 is WNHNN and CDR2 SYGVQD (reference sequence). The CDR3 covers 16 residues. The chain's CDR3 is CASSPVPEANTGELFF. The CDR3 DNA reads as TGCGCCAGCAGTCCGGTTCCCGAGGCCAACACCGGGGAGCTGTTTTTT.

This clone has a single count. V is TRBV6-4 and J is TRBJ2-3; 7 bases line up with TRBD2. Per the germline V gene, CDR1 is MRHNA and CDR2 is SNTAGT. This CDR3 is built from 15 residues. Trimming took 0 bases from V and 6 from J; bases not matched to a gene: 6. CDR3 sequence reads: CASSDSGRVFDTQYF. DNA for the CDR3: TGTGCCAGCAGTGACTCGGGGAGGGTATTTGATACGCAGTATTTT.

The chain couples TRBV18 to TRBJ2-7; 7 bases fit TRBD1. The CDR3 length is 12 residues. Trimming cost V 2 bases and J 5 bases; bases outside gene matches: 0. Germline V lookup: CDR1 KGHSH, CDR2 LQKENI. The CDR3 bases are TGTGCCAGCTCACCAGACAGGGACGAGCAGTACTTC. Protein product: CASSPDRDEQYF.

The chain recombines TRBV7-3 with TRBJ2-2; 7 bases align to TRBD2. This CDR3 spans 15 amino acids. Unmatched junction bases numbered 8, after V lost 5 bases and J lost 5 bases. The germline gives CDR1 SGHTA, CDR2 FQGTGA. CDR3 coding DNA: TGTGCCAGCAGCCGGGGAGGGGTAAAGACCGGGGAGCTGTTTTTT. This sequence encodes CASSRGGVKTGELFF.

The chain joins TRBV15 to TRBJ2-7; no definite D call. The CDR3 loop spans 14 amino acids. V lost 0 bases and J 0 bases, leaving 6 bases between the germline ends. The V gene's germline CDR1 is LNHNV and CDR2 YYDKDF (reference sequence). CDR3 in DNA: TGTGCCACCAGCAGAGATAAGAGCTCCTACGAGCAGTACTTC. Its protein is CATSRDKSSYEQYF.

Worth noting for this clone: Germline is not matched at one junction end, which may reflect a read error. CDR3 nucleotide sequence: TGTACCAGCAGCTTGAGGCGAATGAACAGGTACAATGAGCAGTTCTTC. The encoded protein is CTSSLRRMNRYNEQFF. The chain has TRBV5-6 and TRBJ2-1, with D maybe TRBD1 (5 bases). There are 16 residues in the CDR3. The germline CDR1 and CDR2 sequences are SGHDT and YYEEEE.

The V gene is TRBV2, the J gene TRBJ1-1; maybe TRBD1 (5 bases). The V end lost 0 bases, the J end lost 10 bases, and 15 bases lay between the germline ends. The CDR3 has 14 residues. Germline CDR1 and CDR2: SNHLY and FYNNEI. The CDR3 here is CASSEAGGRWGAFF. In DNA, the CDR3 is TGTGCCAGCAGTGAAGCGGGGGGACGTTGGGGAGCTTTCTTT.

The chain recombines TRBV19 with TRBJ2-7; D gene ambiguous. The CDR3 length is 13 residues. Trimming shortened V by 3 bases and J by 0 bases, and 6 bases separated the two germline ends. From germline, CDR1 is LNHDA and CDR2 SQIVND (reference sequence). In DNA, the CDR3 is TGTGCCAGTAGTATCTCCAGCTCCTACGAGCAGTACTTC. This codes for CASSISSSYEQYF.

This chain links TRBV2 with TRBJ1-1, with 11 positions matching TRBD1. CDR1 SNHLY and CDR2 FYNNEI come from the germline V gene. Trimming at V came to 8 bases and at J to 4 bases, leaving 6 bases not matched to a gene. The CDR3 totals 14 residues. CDR3 in amino acids: CASGGQGAVTEAFF. CDR3 nucleotide sequence: TGTGCCAGCGGAGGACAGGGGGCGGTCACTGAAGCTTTCTTT.

The chain is built from TRBV9 and TRBJ1-4; 9 bases are a match to TRBD1. This CDR3 comprises 17 residues. Germline CDR1 reads SGDLS; CDR2 reads YYNGEE. Trimming cost V 0 bases and J 1 base; bases outside gene matches: 4. The CDR3 region is CASSVGGQGLTNEKLFF. The CDR3 region has the DNA TGTGCCAGCAGCGTAGGGGGACAGGGTTTAACTAATGAAAAACTGTTTTTT.

The chain has TRBV10-2 and TRBJ2-1; D remains ambiguous. The length of the CDR3 is 15 residues. The germline V and J ends were trimmed by 6 bases and 2 bases, with 14 bases remaining between them. Germline V gives CDR1 WSHSY, CDR2 SAAADI. As DNA, the CDR3 is TGCGCCAGCAGAGATAGGCAGGTAGCCTACAATGAGCAGTTCTTC. It is translated as CASRDRQVAYNEQFF.

Comments on this clone: Other DNA sequences in this specimen translate into the identical CDR3. V usage is TRBV11-1 and J usage is TRBJ2-3; 9 bases are a match to TRBD1. Germline-derived CDR1 and CDR2 are SGHAT and FQDESV (reference sequence). The CDR3 extends over 16 amino acids. The junction had 9 bases not matched to a gene; V was cut back by 5 bases and J by 3 bases. The CDR3 is CASSLGTGRSTDTQYF. The CDR3 DNA follows: TGTGCCAGCAGCCTTGGGACAGGGAGGAGTACAGATACGCAGTATTTT.

The rearrangement uses TRBV7-9 and TRBJ2-7, with D perhaps TRBD2 (5 bases). This CDR3 has 15 amino acids. CDR1 SEHNR and CDR2 FQNEAQ come from the germline V gene (reference sequence). Between the trimmed V and J ends, which lost 0 bases and 2 bases, there was a span of 11 bases. The CDR3 nucleotides read TGTGCCAGCAGCTTAGCGAGGGCAGCAACCTACGAGCAGTACTTC. Protein product: CASSLARAATYEQYF.

The chain carries TRBV13 and TRBJ2-1, with 10 positions matching TRBD2. Per germline, CDR1 PRHDT and CDR2 FYEKMQ (reference sequence). The CDR3 spans 16 residues. Trimming cost V 6 bases and J 2 bases; bases outside gene matches: 7. CDR3 region: CASSATLAGAYNEQFF. The CDR3 nucleotides are TGTGCCAGCAGTGCCACCCTAGCGGGGGCCTACAATGAGCAGTTCTTC. Based on the CDR3 plus reference TRBV13 and TRBJ2-1, the full variable domain is AAGVIQSPRHLIKEKRETATLKCYPIPRHDTVYWYQQGPGQDPQFLISFYEKMQSDKGSIPDRFSAQQFSDYHSELNMSSLELGDSALYFCASSATLAGAYNEQFFGPGTRLTVL.

This clone turned up a few times. The genes are TRBV6-5 and TRBJ1-2, with D perhaps matching TRBD1 (5 bases). The CDR3 is 15 amino acids. CDR1 and CDR2 from the germline V gene are MNHEY and SVGAGI. V lost 5 bases and J lost 8, with 21 bases in between. The chain's CDR3 is CASSQPPLRVGGYTF. The DNA of the CDR3 is TGTGCCAGCAGTCAGCCTCCGCTCAGGGTTGGGGGCTACACCTTC.

CDR3 in DNA: TGTGCCATCAGTCCGACAGGGCGGCCCGGGGATGGCTACACCTTC. This encodes CAISPTGRPGDGYTF. The chain has TRBV10-3 and TRBJ1-2, with 7 bases that match TRBD1. From germline, CDR1 is ENHRY and CDR2 SYGVKD. V shed 5 bases and J 6 bases; nucleotides not matched to a gene: 12. This CDR3 is 15 amino acids long.

The genes are TRBV2 and TRBJ1-1, with 7 bases fitting TRBD1. The CDR3 spans 14 residues. The germline CDR1 and CDR2 sequences are SNHLY and FYNNEI. Trimming at V came to 6 bases and at J to 2 bases, leaving 6 bases not matched to a gene. This CDR3 is CASRLQGSNTEAFF. In DNA, the CDR3 is TGTGCCAGCAGATTACAGGGGAGCAACACTGAAGCTTTCTTT.

The V gene is TRBV7-9, the J gene TRBJ1-4; D remains unclear. Trimming took 4 bases from V and 3 from J, leaving 12 bases between them. In germline, CDR1 is SEHNR, CDR2 FQNEAQ (reference sequence). This CDR3 comprises 15 residues. The CDR3 coding sequence is TGTGCCAGCAGCTCCGGCCGGGAGGCTAATGAAAAACTGTTTTTT. Its protein is CASSSGREANEKLFF.